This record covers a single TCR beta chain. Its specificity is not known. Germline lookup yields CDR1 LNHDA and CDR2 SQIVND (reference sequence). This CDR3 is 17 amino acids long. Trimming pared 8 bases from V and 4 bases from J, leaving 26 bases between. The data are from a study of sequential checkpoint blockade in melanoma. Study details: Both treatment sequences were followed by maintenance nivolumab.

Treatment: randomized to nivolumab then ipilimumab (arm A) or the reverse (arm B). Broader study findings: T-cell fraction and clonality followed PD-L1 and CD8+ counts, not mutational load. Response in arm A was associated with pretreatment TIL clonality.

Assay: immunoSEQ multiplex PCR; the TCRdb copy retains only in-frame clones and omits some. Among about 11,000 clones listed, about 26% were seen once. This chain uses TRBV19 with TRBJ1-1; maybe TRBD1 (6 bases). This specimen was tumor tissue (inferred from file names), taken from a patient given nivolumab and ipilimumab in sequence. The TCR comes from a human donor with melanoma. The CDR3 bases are TGTGCCAGTTCAGAGAACAGGGACGACCTATTCGGCACTGAAGCTTTCTTT. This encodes CASSENRDDLFGTEAFF.